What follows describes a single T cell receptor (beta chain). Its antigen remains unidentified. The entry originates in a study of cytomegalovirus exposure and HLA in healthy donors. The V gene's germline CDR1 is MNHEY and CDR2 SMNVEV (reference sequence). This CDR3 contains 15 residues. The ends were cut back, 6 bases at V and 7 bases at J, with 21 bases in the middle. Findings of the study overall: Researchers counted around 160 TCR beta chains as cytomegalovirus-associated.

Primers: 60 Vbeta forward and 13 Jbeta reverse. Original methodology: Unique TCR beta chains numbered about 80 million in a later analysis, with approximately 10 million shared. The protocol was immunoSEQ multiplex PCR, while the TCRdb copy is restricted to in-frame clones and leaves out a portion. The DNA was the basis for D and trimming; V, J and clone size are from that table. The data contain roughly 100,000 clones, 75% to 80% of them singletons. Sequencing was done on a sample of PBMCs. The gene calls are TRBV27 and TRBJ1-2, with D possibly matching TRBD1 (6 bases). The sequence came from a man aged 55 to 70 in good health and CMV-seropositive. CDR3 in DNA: TGTGCCAGCAGCACAGGGCTTTTGACAGGCGGTGGCTACACCTTC. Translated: CASSTGLLTGGGYTF.